This TCR beta chain was documented in a study of control samples from healthy donors and cancer patients. The V segment lost 5 bases and the J segment 6 bases; nucleotides outside the gene matches: 7. Germline loops: CDR1 MNHEY, CDR2 SMNVEV (reference sequence). This CDR3 is built from 14 residues. Method: immunoSEQ multiplex PCR; TCRdb's copy keeps in-frame clones and lacks some. Altogether over 110,000 clones are present, over 85% being singletons, with the ten largest covering around 10%. This rearrangement joins TRBV27 to TRBJ1-2; 9 positions match TRBD1. The TCR originated in a man aged 25-45 years in good health. Sequenced material: blood. The CDR3 spells CASSVRDRVHGYTF. Here the CDR3 DNA reads TGTGCCAGCAGTGTCCGGGACAGGGTGCATGGCTACACCTTC.